The clone carrying this T cell receptor (beta chain) came up a few times. Its antigen is undetermined. This library used approximately 0.4 ug RNA and molecular barcoded adaptors spanning alpha/delta and beta/gamma chains. TCRdb reprocessed the reads with MiXCR, giving one entry per CDR3 protein. The sample lists fewer than 75,000 distinct CDR3 sequences, less than 25% seen once, with approximately 18% in the top ten. This sample is part of a study of read filtering for tumor transcriptome and immune sequencing. Findings of the study overall: Sorted CD138-negative bone marrow cells were not purified T cells.

This CDR3 has 14 amino acids. Germline V gives CDR1 LNHNV, CDR2 YYDKDF (reference sequence). The junction had 6 bases not matched to a gene; V was cut back by 6 bases and J by 5 bases. The TCR was taken from a donor older than 35 with multiple myeloma. V and J are TRBV15 and TRBJ2-2; 7 bases line up with TRBD1. The sequenced material came from a population of CD138-negative cells sorted from bone marrow. The CDR3 sequence: CATSDRVVTGELFF. The CDR3 DNA is TGTGCCACCAGTGACAGGGTGGTAACCGGGGAGCTGTTTTTT.